Below, 21 T cell receptor beta chains from the same sample are listed, as sequenced in a study of T cells in Graves' hyperthyroidism and ophthalmopathy. The investigators amplified TCR beta CDR3 regions from RNA transcripts. TCR CDR3 regions were first amplified by RT-PCR with HTBI primers. TCRdb redid the calling of the multiplex PCR reads with MiXCR, one entry per CDR3 protein. The sample holds about 290,000 distinct CDR3 sequences, roughly 14% seen once. Source material: blood. The receptors originated from a woman aged 25-40 years with Graves' hyperthyroidism that later progressed to Graves' ophthalmopathy.

Many counts were recorded for this clonotype. The V and J genes are TRBV7-9 and TRBJ2-2, with D hard to call. Deletions cut 5 bases from V and 1 base from J, with 11 bases between. CDR1 and CDR2 from the germline V gene are SEHNR and FQNEAQ (reference sequence). This CDR3 region has 15 residues. DNA of the CDR3: TGTGCCAGCAGCCCGCAGACTTGGAACACCGGGGAGCTGTTTTTT. This sequence encodes CASSPQTWNTGELFF.

This clonotype has ten or more counts. The chain recombines TRBV4-1 with TRBJ1-4; 7 bases match TRBD1. The germline V gene encodes CDR1 MGHRA and CDR2 YSYEKL. After removal of 10 bases from V and 2 bases from J, the junction contained 4 bases not matched to a gene. The CDR3 totals 13 residues. The CDR3 DNA reads as TGCGCCACGCGACAGGGTACTAATGAAAAACTGTTTTTT. It specifies CATRQGTNEKLFF.

This clonotype was counted only a few times. V and J are TRBV4-1 and TRBJ2-1; D may be TRBD2 (5 bases). Germline V gene data show CDR1 as MGHRA and CDR2 as YSYEKL. Trimming stripped 1 base from V and 13 bases from J, with 20 bases between. This CDR3 is built from 15 residues. CDR3 DNA: TGCGCCAGCAGCCAAGCTCCGGGATTTTTAGAGACCCAGTTCTTC. This encodes CASSQAPGFLETQFF.

Comments on this clonotype: One base away lies a much larger clone, so this may be a sequencing read error. The genes are TRBV9 and TRBJ1-2; 8 nucleotides line up with TRBD1. CDR1 and CDR2 from the germline V gene are SGDLS and YYNGEE. The length of the CDR3 is 15 residues. The CDR3 nucleotides are TGTGCCAACAGCGTAGGCCTGACAGGGGACTATGGCTACACCTTC. It specifies CANSVGLTGDYGYTF.

At least ten counts were recorded for this clonotype. The chain joins TRBV5-8 to TRBJ1-1; D perhaps matches TRBD1 (5 bases). Trimming cost V 6 bases and J 4 bases, with 16 bases left between them. The CDR3 length is 14 residues. Germline-derived CDR1 and CDR2 are SGHTS and YDEGEE. CDR3 sequence (DNA): TGTGCCAGCATACTTTTCGCGGGGACCACTGAAGCTTTCTTT. Translating gives CASILFAGTTEAFF.

This clonotype was counted only a few times. The rearrangement joins TRBV5-4 to TRBJ1-2; D gene uncertain. This CDR3 comprises 17 residues. Looked up from germline, CDR1 is SGHNT and CDR2 is YYREEE (reference sequence). The V gene lost 6 bases and the J gene lost 1 base, with 22 bases spanning the gap. CDR3 DNA sequence: TGTGCCAGCACCCGTGATAACCCCGCCCTGGTTAACTATGGCTACACCTTC. The encoded protein is CASTRDNPALVNYGYTF. The full variable domain, rest sourced from reference TRBV5-4 and TRBJ1-2, is ETGVTQSPTHLIKTRGQQVTLRCSSQSGHNTVSWYQQALGQGPQFIFQYYREEENGRGNFPPRFSGLQFPNYSSELNVNALELDDSALYLCASTRDNPALVNYGYTFGSGTRLTVV.

The genes are TRBV6-2 or TRBV6-3 and TRBJ2-1; 9 bases match TRBD2. This CDR3 is 15 amino acids long. Germline V CDR1 and CDR2: MNHEY, SVGEGT. Trimming cost V 8 bases and J 6 bases; bases outside gene matches: 11. Here the CDR3 reads CASYEGLAYVNEQFF. The CDR3 DNA sequence: TGTGCCAGCTATGAGGGACTAGCTTATGTCAATGAGCAGTTCTTC.

In its sample, this clonotype was seen a few times. This chain uses TRBV19 with TRBJ2-2; 8 bases align to TRBD1. Germline CDR1 and CDR2: LNHDA and SQIVND (reference sequence). The CDR3 is 14 amino acids. J gave up 3 bases and V 10 bases, and 7 bases lay outside the gene matches. The CDR3 sequence is CAIGDRQYTGELFF. In DNA form, the CDR3 reads TGTGCCATAGGGGACAGGCAATACACCGGGGAGCTGTTTTTT.

This clonotype was seen more than once but under ten times. The V gene is TRBV11-1, the J gene TRBJ2-2; tentatively, D is TRBD2 (7 bases). The CDR3 runs to 23 residues. Looked up from germline, CDR1 is SGHAT and CDR2 is FQDESV (reference sequence). V lost 0 bases and J 1 base, leaving 30 bases between the germline ends. CDR3 amino acids: CASSLAGQGGEKRYILNTGELFF. CDR3 bases: TGTGCCAGCAGCTTAGCGGGACAAGGGGGGGAAAAGCGGTACATTTTGAACACCGGGGAGCTGTTTTTT.

This clonotype appeared many times. The J gene is TRBJ2-2, the V gene TRBV11-2; the D is unclear. The V end was cut by 3 bases, the J end by 6 bases, with 8 bases between. Germline V gene lookup returns CDR1 SGHAT and CDR2 FQNNGV. The CDR3 spans 13 residues. Here the CDR3 reads CASSLIGPGELFF. CDR3 coding DNA: TGTGCCAGCAGCTTGATCGGGCCCGGGGAGCTGTTTTTT.

The sample holds many counts of this clonotype. V and J are TRBV10-3 and TRBJ1-1; TRBD1 is a possible D gene (5 bases). V dropped 8 bases and J dropped 4 bases, with 17 bases sitting between them. The length of the CDR3 is 14 residues. Germline CDR1 reads ENHRY; CDR2 reads SYGVKD. CDR3: CAIGERGSSTEAFF. Written as DNA, the CDR3 is TGTGCCATCGGGGAAAGGGGATCGAGCACTGAAGCTTTCTTT.

This clonotype was picked up a small number of times. The chain carries TRBV19 and TRBJ2-5; D is unresolved. CDR3 length equals 14 residues. Deletions cut 1 base from V and 4 bases from J, with 10 bases between. Germline CDR1 and CDR2: LNHDA and SQIVND (reference sequence). The CDR3 loop is CASSIGASAETQYF. CDR3 DNA: TGTGCCAGTAGTATAGGTGCCAGCGCAGAGACCCAGTACTTC.

The sample holds many counts of this clonotype. This chain links TRBV12-3 or TRBV12-4 with TRBJ2-1; 7 positions match TRBD1. V was clipped by 0 bases and J by 8 bases; unmatched bases: 1. CDR3 size: 13 residues. This CDR3 reads CASSLARGHEQFF. The CDR3 bases are TGTGCCAGCAGTTTAGCAAGGGGGCATGAGCAGTTCTTC.

Many counts were recorded for this clonotype. This chain joins TRBV7-9 and TRBJ2-5; a weak D match, TRBD2 (6 bases). CDR1 and CDR2 (germline): SEHNR, FQNEAQ (reference sequence). Deletions cut 5 bases from V and 5 bases from J, with 9 bases between. CDR3 length: 12 amino acids. The CDR3 region is CASSTTSETQYF. CDR3 bases: TGTGCCAGCAGCACCACTAGCGAGACCCAGTACTTC.

This clonotype was observed at least ten times. The J gene is TRBJ1-2, the V gene TRBV2, with D possibly being TRBD1 (5 bases). This CDR3 spans 15 amino acids. Germline CDR1 and CDR2: SNHLY and FYNNEI. Trimming pared 7 bases from V and 4 bases from J, leaving 19 bases between. The CDR3 sequence is CASMTISGALYGYTF. Here the CDR3 DNA reads TGTGCCAGCATGACGATATCCGGGGCCCTCTATGGCTACACCTTC. The complete variable domain, with remaining parts taken from reference TRBV2 and TRBJ1-2, reads EPEVTQTPSHQVTQMGQEVILRCVPISNHLYFYWYRQILGQKVEFLVSFYNNEISEKSEIFDDQFSVERPDGSNFTLKIRSTKLEDSAMYFCASMTISGALYGYTFGSGTRLTVV.

This clonotype has more than one count but fewer than ten. The V and J genes are TRBV20-1 and TRBJ1-3, with 7 bases lining up with TRBD1. Germline CDR1 is DFQATT and CDR2 is SNEGSKA (reference sequence). The CDR3 spans 13 residues. The ends lost 6 bases at V and 2 bases at J; junction bases unmatched: 4. DNA of the CDR3: TGCAGTGCCCCAGGGGGGGCTGGAAACACCATATATTTT. This translates into CSAPGGAGNTIYF.

The chain has TRBV12-5 and TRBJ1-1; D unresolved. V was clipped by 0 bases and J by 1 base, with 3 bases between them. The CDR3 extends over 13 amino acids. Per the germline V gene, CDR1 is LGHNT and CDR2 is FRNRAP. The CDR3 bases are TGTGCTAGTGGTTTGGTAGCGAACACTGAAGCTTTCTTT. It codes for CASGLVANTEAFF.

This clonotype appeared many times. V usage is TRBV6-6 and J usage is TRBJ2-2; a possible D gene is TRBD2 (5 bases). Germline assignment: CDR1 MNHNY and CDR2 SVGAGI (reference sequence). The ends were cut back, 2 bases at V and 7 bases at J, with 11 bases in the middle. CDR3 length: 14 amino acids. In DNA form, the CDR3 reads TGTGCCAGCAGTTACCGAGGGAAGAGCGGGGAGCTGTTTTTT. It encodes CASSYRGKSGELFF.

The chain couples TRBV2 to TRBJ1-1; D perhaps matches TRBD1 (5 bases). Germline V gives CDR1 SNHLY, CDR2 FYNNEI. This CDR3 region has 11 residues. V was clipped by 8 bases and J by 5 bases, with 9 bases between them. CDR3 DNA sequence: TGTGCCAGCGGGGCGGGTACTGAAGCTTTCTTT. Translated, it gives CASGAGTEAFF.

The gene calls are TRBV28 and TRBJ2-7; D gene unclear. The germline V gene has CDR1 MDHEN and CDR2 SYDVKM. Deletions cut 0 bases from V and 4 bases from J, with 4 bases between. The CDR3 runs to 12 residues. The CDR3 bases are TGTGCCAGCAGTTTATGGGTTTACGAGCAGTACTTC. Encoded protein: CASSLWVYEQYF.

Notes on this clonotype: Germline is not matched at one junction end, which may reflect a read error. The J gene is TRBJ1-6, the V gene TRBV27, with D perhaps matching TRBD1 (6 bases). The germline CDR1 and CDR2 sequences are MNHEY and SMNVEV (reference sequence). The CDR3 is made up of 13 amino acids. In DNA form, the CDR3 reads TGTGCCAGCAGGGACAGCGCTAATTTACCCCTCCACTTT. Protein product: CASRDSANLPLHF.